The rows below give T cell receptor beta chains drawn from one sample of a study of naive and memory T cell subsets. TCRdb redid the calling of the UMI-ligation and nested PCR reads with MiXCR, one entry per CDR3 protein. The sample contains more than 120,000 distinct CDR3 sequences, approximately 21% of which appear only once. Specimen: naive CD8+ T cells from blood. These receptors were taken from a human donor in good health. The CDR3 runs from the conserved cysteine through the conserved F or W. Fields, in order: V gene, CDR3 protein.

V gene: TRBV3-1
CDR3 protein: CASGLLGEAKNIQYF

V gene: TRBV12-5
CDR3 protein: CASGIQGVFDYTF

V gene: TRBV5-5
CDR3 protein: CASSLSGLNEQVDTQYF

V gene: TRBV29-1
CDR3 protein: CSVETVFAGETQYF

V gene: TRBV19
CDR3 protein: CASSPGTVGHSEAFF

V gene: TRBV28
CDR3 protein: CASTTRGGQWPYNEQFF

V gene: TRBV6-5
CDR3 protein: CASSVTGTSSETQYF

V gene: TRBV6-5
CDR3 protein: CASSSGTTNTEAFF

V gene: TRBV14
CDR3 protein: CASSQDLGALMNTEAFF

V gene: TRBV4-3
CDR3 protein: CASSQGTDAYEQYF

V gene: TRBV5-1
CDR3 protein: CASSPRGGNEQYF

V gene: TRBV6-5
CDR3 protein: CASSYNAFDYVYTF

V gene: TRBV27
CDR3 protein: CASSPLAGTINTGELFF

V gene: TRBV28
CDR3 protein: CASSFPEDSQETQYF

V gene: TRBV12-3/TRBV12-4
CDR3 protein: CASTTRDSPYEQYF

V gene: TRBV25-1
CDR3 protein: CASSFTSGSSYNEQFF

V gene: TRBV29-1
CDR3 protein: CSVLTGVYEQYF

V gene: TRBV4-1
CDR3 protein: CASSRDSLSYNEQFF

V gene: TRBV28
CDR3 protein: CASRDVDRSGTEAFF

V gene: TRBV6-5
CDR3 protein: CASTLQGGHEQFF

V gene: TRBV5-1
CDR3 protein: CASSLGQFYEQYF

V gene: TRBV6-2/TRBV6-3
CDR3 protein: CASSYSAGWDPEAFF

V gene: TRBV25-1
CDR3 protein: CASAGGTSPSFEQYF

V gene: TRBV3-1
CDR3 protein: CASSQDPGTGVVAFF

V gene: TRBV28
CDR3 protein: CASSSLGGFGYEQYF

V gene: TRBV12-3/TRBV12-4
CDR3 protein: CASSFGDTGTQFTEAFF

V gene: TRBV19
CDR3 protein: CASTSTTEEGPYEQYF

V gene: TRBV6-2/TRBV6-3
CDR3 protein: CASSTLGLAGGEWETQYF

V gene: TRBV6-5
CDR3 protein: CASSAGTGGSPLHF

V gene: TRBV27
CDR3 protein: CATGGRTTQYF

V gene: TRBV11-2
CDR3 protein: CASSPSTSVEQFF

V gene: TRBV7-2
CDR3 protein: CASSLEPALSTEALF

V gene: TRBV5-6
CDR3 protein: CASSSAGGWDNEQFF

V gene: TRBV29-1
CDR3 protein: CSDRPYEAFF

V gene: TRBV10-3
CDR3 protein: CAISESKEPDTQYF

V gene: TRBV2
CDR3 protein: CASSEVSSGSYEQYF

V gene: TRBV6-2/TRBV6-3
CDR3 protein: CASSYLGNNDEQFF

V gene: TRBV28
CDR3 protein: CASSLKAFGTVYGYTF

V gene: TRBV28
CDR3 protein: CASSPPDHSNQPQHF

V gene: TRBV6-5
CDR3 protein: CASSYSGDAEQFF

V gene: TRBV4-3
CDR3 protein: CASSQELAGVTDTQYF

V gene: TRBV7-6
CDR3 protein: CASSQTDRVQETQYF

V gene: TRBV5-1
CDR3 protein: CASSLQGNEQYF

V gene: TRBV6-2/TRBV6-3
CDR3 protein: CASSPGSGRSNTGELFF

V gene: TRBV27
CDR3 protein: CAPQVGSRGEAFF

V gene: TRBV28
CDR3 protein: CASSLLPRKETQYF